A single sample gave rise to the 10 T cell receptor beta chains below, sequenced in a study of T cell responses to AZD1222 COVID-19 vaccine (dated by TCRdb to 2020 to 2022). The sample's time point label, in plain terms: about 28 days (+/-7) after the second vaccine dose. Receptor amplification or capture employed the immunoSEQ multiplex PCR assay. TCRdb took this table from immuneACCESS and kept in-frame rearrangements with V and J called. Such tables lack part of the clones; where checked against another copy, unresolved V genes explain under half of the gap, and the rest is unexplained. This sample is represented by under 140,000 clones; about 94% of them were singletons. Approximately 2.8% of the sample lies in the top ten. Specimen: peripheral blood, collected 28 days after the second AZD1222 dose. Receptors were obtained from an adult who received the AZD1222 COVID-19 vaccine.

V usage is TRBV5-1 and J usage is TRBJ2-1; TRBD2 agrees at 13 bases. V lost 0 bases to trimming and J lost 7 bases; unmatched junction nucleotides: 13. The V gene's germline CDR1 is SGHRS and CDR2 YFSETQ. The CDR3 is made up of 19 amino acids. Written as DNA, the CDR3 is TGCGCCAGCAGCTTGGTACCCCTGGTGGGACTAGCGGGAACAAATGAGCAGTTCTTC. Translating it yields CASSLVPLVGLAGTNEQFF.

The chain links TRBV27 to TRBJ2-7; D is unresolved. The CDR3 consists of 19 residues. V was pared by 1 base and J by 9 bases, with 31 bases between. CDR1 is MNHEY and CDR2 is SMNVEV in the germline V gene (reference sequence). CDR3 nucleotides: TGTGCCAGCAGTTTATTAGGGCAGAGGAAGGCACGGCTCCCCGTCGGGCAGTACTTC. This translates into CASSLLGQRKARLPVGQYF.

The chain carries TRBV6-5 and TRBJ2-2; 7 bases map to TRBD1. V was pared by 2 bases and J by 7 bases, with 7 bases of the junction left unmatched. Germline values: CDR1 MNHEY, CDR2 SVGAGI. CDR3 length: 15 amino acids. CDR3 nucleotide sequence: TGTGCCAGCAGTTACAGGGACAGTGAGATCGGGGAGCTGTTTTTT. Translation gives CASSYRDSEIGELFF.

The CDR3 DNA is TGTGCCAGCAGCTTAATGACAGGGCAAGCTTTCTTT. This sequence encodes CASSLMTGQAFF. The chain carries TRBV5-4 and TRBJ1-1; TRBD1 matches at 7 bases. CDR1 and CDR2 (germline): SGHNT, YYREEE (reference sequence). With V trimmed by 2 bases and J by 9 bases, 4 bases remained unmatched. This CDR3 spans 12 amino acids.

The rearrangement links TRBV9 to TRBJ2-7, with 7 bases identical to TRBD2. Trimming took 3 bases from V and 0 from J; bases not matched to a gene: 6. Germline CDR1 SGDLS, CDR2 YYNGEE. This CDR3 has 15 residues. For the CDR3, the DNA is TGTGCCAGCAGCGCTGGGGGAGGGATCTCCTACGAGCAGTACTTC. Encoded protein: CASSAGGGISYEQYF.

V usage is TRBV5-8 and J usage is TRBJ2-3, with D hard to call. This CDR3 comprises 12 residues. The V end was cut by 4 bases, the J end by 7 bases, with 10 bases between. Germline V lookup: CDR1 SGHTS, CDR2 YDEGEE. This CDR3 is CASSPRLHTQYF. The CDR3 coding sequence is TGTGCCAGCAGCCCCAGGCTCCATACGCAGTATTTT.

This chain joins TRBV27 and TRBJ1-1; D remains unclear. The CDR3 is 12 residues long. CDR1 and CDR2 from the germline V gene are MNHEY and SMNVEV (reference sequence). The V end lost 6 bases, the J end lost 4 bases, and 9 bases lay between the germline ends. CDR3 coding DNA: TGTGCCAGCAGCTCCCCAGGCACTGAAGCTTTCTTT. Residues: CASSSPGTEAFF.

V gene TRBV11-2 combines with J gene TRBJ2-1; D gene uncertain. The CDR3 loop spans 14 amino acids. V lost 4 bases, J lost 8 bases, and 15 bases lay in between. Per germline, CDR1 SGHAT and CDR2 FQNNGV. The CDR3: CASSSPPHKYEQFF. Written as DNA, the CDR3 is TGTGCCAGCAGCTCCCCCCCCCACAAGTATGAGCAGTTCTTC. The entire variable domain, with the rest obtained from reference TRBV11-2 and TRBJ2-1, is as follows: EAGVAQSPRYKIIEKRQSVAFWCNPISGHATLYWYQQILGQGPKLLIQFQNNGVVDDSQLPKDRFSAERLKGVDSTLKIQPAKLEDSAVYLCASSSPPHKYEQFFGPGTRLTVL.

This clone was detected only once. V gene TRBV29-1 combines with J gene TRBJ1-2, with D perhaps TRBD1 (5 bases). The CDR3 contains 14 residues. Germline V gene sequence: CDR1 SQVTM, CDR2 ANQGSEA. V gave up 0 bases and J gave up 12 bases, with 20 bases separating them. In nucleotides, the CDR3 is TGCAGCGTTGAAGACGAGCGGGGTTGGGGGATCGACACCTTC. It translates to CSVEDERGWGIDTF. Drawing the rest from reference TRBV29-1 and TRBJ1-2, the complete variable domain is SAVISQKPSRDICQRGTSLTIQCQVDSQVTMMFWYRQQPGQSLTLIATANQGSEATYESGFVIDKFPISRPNLTFSTLTVSNMSPEDSSIYLCSVEDERGWGIDTFGSGTRLTVV.

The chain carries TRBV7-9 and TRBJ1-5; D remains ambiguous. This CDR3 spans 14 amino acids. The germline V gene has CDR1 SEHNR and CDR2 FQNEAQ (reference sequence). The V gene lost 1 base and the J gene lost 6 bases, with 10 bases spanning the gap. The CDR3 DNA reads TGTGCCAGCAGCTTAGGGGCAGATCGTCAGCCCCAGCATTTT. Translated, it gives CASSLGADRQPQHF.